This T cell receptor (beta chain) was captured in a study of T cells after yellow fever vaccination. Study details: The SMART-Seq v4 Ultra Low Input method served to prepare the low-cell-number fractions. Study results and limitations: Reappearance after the booster was observed for most primary-vaccination clones (roughly 97% CD4, roughly 90% CD8). Of the clonotypes, a small share occurred in both CD4 and CD8 compartments.

Germline lookup yields CDR1 LGHDT and CDR2 YNNKEL (reference sequence). CDR3 length: 16 residues. V lost 0 bases and J lost 1, with 10 bases in between. A 5'RACE template-switching step, the method used to make TCR cDNA, added a universal primer site and UMIs. TCRdb fed the 5' RACE reads into MiXCR, producing one record per CDR3 protein. The sample lists fewer than 350,000 distinct CDR3 sequences, approximately 4% seen once, with roughly a fifth in the top ten. This clonotype turned up a few times. The antigen remains unidentified. The origin of this receptor is a man between 18 and 29 years old who received the YFV17D yellow fever vaccine. The chain recombines TRBV3-1 with TRBJ2-1, with D possibly being TRBD2 (6 bases). The input for sequencing was PBMCs, taken 15 days after the yellow fever booster vaccination. DNA for the CDR3: TGTGCCAGCAGCCAAGATCCGGGGGAATCCTACAATGAGCAGTTCTTC. Residues: CASSQDPGESYNEQFF.